A single sample is the source of the 9 T cell receptor beta chains below, sequenced in a study of read filtering for tumor transcriptome and immune sequencing. Molecular barcoded adaptors covering alpha/delta and beta/gamma chains were used on approximately 440 ng RNA. One entry per CDR3 protein, called by TCRdb with MiXCR from the reads. Of some 140,000 distinct CDR3 sequences in the sample, less than 15% were seen once. Material: a population of CD138-negative cells sorted from bone marrow. All receptors derive from a donor aged 40 or older with multiple myeloma.

This clonotype was detected ten times or more. The chain carries TRBV5-8 and TRBJ2-1, with TRBD2 matching 14 bases. J was trimmed by 7 bases and V by 4 bases; bases with no gene match: 7. CDR1 SGHTS and CDR2 YDEGEE come from the germline V gene. The CDR3 totals 16 residues. CDR3: CASSAGLAGAINEQFF. As DNA, the CDR3 is TGTGCCAGCAGCGCGGGACTAGCGGGAGCGATTAATGAGCAGTTCTTC.

This clonotype was counted ten times or more. The chain combines TRBV11-1 with TRBJ1-1, with unresolved D. Germline CDR1 and CDR2: SGHAT and FQDESV (reference sequence). Trimming stripped 5 bases from V and 4 bases from J, with 17 bases between. The CDR3 has 15 amino acids. CDR3 amino acids: CASSLASPGGTEAFF. The CDR3 region has the DNA TGTGCCAGCAGCCTTGCGAGTCCGGGAGGCACTGAAGCTTTCTTT. The full variable domain, in which reference TRBV11-1 and TRBJ1-1 provide the parts outside the CDR3, is EAEVAQSPRYKITEKSQAVAFWCDPISGHATLYWYRQILGQGPELLVQFQDESVVDDSQLPKDRFSAERLKGVDSTLKIQPAELGDSAMYLCASSLASPGGTEAFFGQGTRLTVV.

V usage is TRBV19 and J usage is TRBJ2-5; 10 bases agree with TRBD2. Looked up from germline, CDR1 is LNHDA and CDR2 is SQIVND (reference sequence). J gave up 4 bases and V 5 bases, and 10 bases lay outside the gene matches. The CDR3 has 16 residues. CDR3 sequence: CASSAWELAGGETQYF. CDR3 coding DNA: TGTGCCAGTAGTGCCTGGGAATTAGCGGGAGGAGAGACCCAGTACTTC. Together with reference TRBV19 and TRBJ2-5, the CDR3 gives the full variable domain: DGGITQSPKYLFRKEGQNVTLSCEQNLNHDAMYWYRQDPGQGLRLIYYSQIVNDFQKGDIAEGYSVSREKKESFPLTVTSAQKNPTAFYLCASSAWELAGGETQYFGPGTRLLVL.

Ten or more counts support this clonotype. This chain joins TRBV12-3 or TRBV12-4 and TRBJ2-3; D uncertain. This CDR3 comprises 12 residues. Trimming cost V 3 bases and J 6 bases, with 7 bases left between them. DNA for the CDR3: TGTGCCAGCAGTTTCGCGCGGGATACGCAGTATTTT. Protein product: CASSFARDTQYF.

This rearrangement joins TRBV6-1 to TRBJ2-3, with D maybe TRBD1 (5 bases). Trimming stripped 0 bases from V and 0 bases from J, with 10 bases between. From germline, CDR1 is MNHNS and CDR2 SASEGT. This CDR3 has 16 amino acids. For the CDR3, the DNA is TGTGCCAGCAGTGAAGCTGGGCCAGGGAGCACAGATACGCAGTATTTT. Its translation is CASSEAGPGSTDTQYF.

This clonotype showed up just a few times. This chain links TRBV19 with TRBJ1-5; no reliable D call. Trimming left V 3 bases short and J 0 bases short, with 9 bases between. The CDR3 is 15 residues long. Germline V CDR1 and CDR2: LNHDA, SQIVND (reference sequence). The CDR3 DNA follows: TGTGCCAGTAGTATCGGTATGGTTAGCAATCAGCCCCAGCATTTT. Protein: CASSIGMVSNQPQHF.

With respect to this clonotype: A far larger clone is only one base removed, so a read error is likely. This chain joins TRBV11-3 and TRBJ2-5; D is possibly TRBD1 or TRBD2 (5 bases each). This CDR3 is built from 14 residues. Trimming took 5 bases from V and 4 from J, leaving 14 bases between them. CDR1 and CDR2 (germline): SGHNT, YENEEA. The CDR3 DNA follows: TGTGCCAGCAGCGTGGGACGCTCGGGAGAGACCCAGTACTTC. It is translated as CASSVGRSGETQYF.

This clonotype turned up a few times. V is TRBV4-1 and J is TRBJ1-1, with D possibly matching TRBD1 (6 bases). This CDR3 comprises 14 residues. V lost 1 base to trimming and J lost 3 bases, with 9 bases between them. Germline values: CDR1 MGHRA, CDR2 YSYEKL. DNA for the CDR3: TGCGCCAGCAGCCAAGGCGACAGGTACACTGAAGCTTTCTTT. It translates to CASSQGDRYTEAFF.

This clonotype was recorded many times. The chain is built from TRBV5-1 and TRBJ2-7; the D is unclear. The CDR3 is 13 residues long. V was clipped by 4 bases and J by 3 bases, with 11 bases between them. Germline loops: CDR1 SGHRS, CDR2 YFSETQ. The chain's CDR3 is CASSPTPGYEQYF. The CDR3 DNA is TGCGCCAGCAGCCCGACCCCTGGCTACGAGCAGTACTTC.